This record covers a single T cell receptor beta chain. This sample was included in a study of chemoradiotherapy in HPV16-positive cancers. Germline CDR1 SGHTA, CDR2 FQGNSA. Trimming cost V 5 bases and J 0 bases, with 7 bases left between them. The CDR3 is 13 residues long. The protocol was immunoSEQ multiplex PCR, while the TCRdb copy is restricted to in-frame clones and leaves out a portion. The table records some 24,000 clones, approximately 94% of them present only once. Collection of the sample occurred from a patient who underwent chemoradiotherapy. The TCR originated in a human donor with HPV-associated anogenital cancer. This chain connects TRBV7-2 to TRBJ1-2; the D is unclear. CDR3 amino acids: CASSPQSNYGYTF. The CDR3 DNA follows: TGTGCCAGCAGCCCCCAGTCTAACTATGGCTACACCTTC.